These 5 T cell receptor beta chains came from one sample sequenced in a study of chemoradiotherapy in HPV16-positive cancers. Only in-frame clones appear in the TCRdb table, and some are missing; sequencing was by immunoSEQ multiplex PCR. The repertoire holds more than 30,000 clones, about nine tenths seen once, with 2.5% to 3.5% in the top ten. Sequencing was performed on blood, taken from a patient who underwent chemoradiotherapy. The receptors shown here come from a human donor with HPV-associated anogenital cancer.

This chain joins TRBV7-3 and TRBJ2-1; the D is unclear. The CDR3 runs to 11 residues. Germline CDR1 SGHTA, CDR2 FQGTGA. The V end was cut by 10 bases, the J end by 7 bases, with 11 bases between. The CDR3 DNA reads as TGTGCCACCCCCCTGCGTAATGAGCAGTTCTTC. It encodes CATPLRNEQFF.

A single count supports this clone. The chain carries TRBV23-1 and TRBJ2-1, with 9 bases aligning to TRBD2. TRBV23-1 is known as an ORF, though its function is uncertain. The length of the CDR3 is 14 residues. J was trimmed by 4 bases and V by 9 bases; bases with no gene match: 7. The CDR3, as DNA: TGCGCCAGGGTATTTAGCGGGGGATACAATGAGCAGTTCTTC. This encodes CARVFSGGYNEQFF.

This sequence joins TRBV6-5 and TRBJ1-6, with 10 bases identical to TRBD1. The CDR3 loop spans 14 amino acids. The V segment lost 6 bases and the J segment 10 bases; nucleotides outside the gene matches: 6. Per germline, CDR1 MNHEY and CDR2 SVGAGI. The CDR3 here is CASRRDRGGSPLHF. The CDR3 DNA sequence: TGTGCCAGCAGACGGGACAGGGGAGGGTCACCCCTCCACTTT.

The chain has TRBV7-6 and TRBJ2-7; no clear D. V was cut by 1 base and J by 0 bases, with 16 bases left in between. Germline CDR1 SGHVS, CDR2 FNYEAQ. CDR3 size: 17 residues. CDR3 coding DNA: TGTGCCAGCAGCTTAGGGGCCCTGGGCCGGAACTCCTACGAGCAGTACTTC. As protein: CASSLGALGRNSYEQYF.

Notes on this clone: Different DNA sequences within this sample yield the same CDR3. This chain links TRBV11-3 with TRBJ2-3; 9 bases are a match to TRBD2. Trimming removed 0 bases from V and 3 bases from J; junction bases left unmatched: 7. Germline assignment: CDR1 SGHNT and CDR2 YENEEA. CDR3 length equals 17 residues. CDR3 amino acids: CASSLESSGIGTDTQYF. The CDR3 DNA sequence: TGTGCCAGCAGCTTAGAGTCTAGCGGGATTGGGACAGATACGCAGTATTTT.